These 2 T cell receptor beta chains share one sample of origin, sequenced in a study of technical replicates of blood from several donors. Sequencing was performed with immunoSEQ multiplex PCR; in TCRdb, only in-frame clones are kept and a portion is missing. The table lists approximately 84,000 clones, roughly 98% of them singletons, with about 0.15% in the top ten. Material: T cells isolated from PBMCs. These receptors originate from a human donor in good health.

V and J are TRBV4-1 and TRBJ1-4, with D tentatively TRBD1 (5 bases). CDR1 and CDR2 (germline): MGHRA, YSYEKL. The CDR3 is 15 amino acids. V was clipped by 2 bases and J by 6 bases, with 13 bases between them. CDR3 protein: CASSQSPPGYEKLFF. The CDR3 region has the DNA TGCGCCAGCAGCCAAAGCCCCCCAGGGTATGAAAAACTGTTTTTT.

The rearrangement joins TRBV5-1 to TRBJ2-7; TRBD1 agrees at 9 bases. The CDR3 runs 15 residues. Germline CDR1 is SGHRS and CDR2 is YFSETQ. Trimming cost V 4 bases and J 4 bases; bases outside gene matches: 9. CDR3 coding DNA: TGCGCCAGCAGCCAAGGACAGGGGCGGTCTTACGAGCAGTACTTC. This sequence encodes CASSQGQGRSYEQYF.